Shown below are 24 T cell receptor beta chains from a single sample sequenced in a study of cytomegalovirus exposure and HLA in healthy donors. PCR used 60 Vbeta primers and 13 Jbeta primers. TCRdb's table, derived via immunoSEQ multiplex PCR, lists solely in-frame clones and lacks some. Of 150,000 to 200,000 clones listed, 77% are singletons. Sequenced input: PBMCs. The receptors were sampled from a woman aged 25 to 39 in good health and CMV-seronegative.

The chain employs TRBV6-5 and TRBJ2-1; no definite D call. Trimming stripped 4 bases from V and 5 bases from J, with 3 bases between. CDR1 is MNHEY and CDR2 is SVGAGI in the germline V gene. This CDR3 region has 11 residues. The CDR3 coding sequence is TGTGCCAGCAGTTTAAACAATGAGCAGTTCTTC. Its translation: CASSLNNEQFF.

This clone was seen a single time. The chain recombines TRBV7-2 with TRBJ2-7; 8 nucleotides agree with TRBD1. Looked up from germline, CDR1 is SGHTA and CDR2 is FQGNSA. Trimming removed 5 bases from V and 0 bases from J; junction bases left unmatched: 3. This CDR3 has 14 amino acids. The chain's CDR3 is CASSVGQVSYEQYF. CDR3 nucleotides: TGTGCCAGCAGCGTGGGACAGGTCTCCTACGAGCAGTACTTC.

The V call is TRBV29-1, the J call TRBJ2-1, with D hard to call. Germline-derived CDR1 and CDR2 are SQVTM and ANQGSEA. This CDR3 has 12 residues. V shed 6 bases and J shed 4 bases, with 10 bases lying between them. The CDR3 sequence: CSVADTYNEQFF. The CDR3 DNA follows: TGCAGCGTAGCCGACACGTACAATGAGCAGTTCTTC.

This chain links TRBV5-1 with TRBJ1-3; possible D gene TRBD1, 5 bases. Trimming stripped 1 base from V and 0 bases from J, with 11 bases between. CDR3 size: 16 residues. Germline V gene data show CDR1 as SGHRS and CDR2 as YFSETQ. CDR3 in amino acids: CASSLRTPGSGNTIYF. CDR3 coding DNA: TGCGCCAGCAGCTTGAGGACACCCGGCTCTGGAAACACCATATATTTT.

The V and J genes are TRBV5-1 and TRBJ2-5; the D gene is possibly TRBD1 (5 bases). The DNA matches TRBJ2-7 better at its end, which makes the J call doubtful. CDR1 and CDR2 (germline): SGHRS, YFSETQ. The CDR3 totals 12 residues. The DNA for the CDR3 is TGCGCCAGCAGCATTCAGGGCCGCGAGCAGTACTTC. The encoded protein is CASSIQGREQYF.

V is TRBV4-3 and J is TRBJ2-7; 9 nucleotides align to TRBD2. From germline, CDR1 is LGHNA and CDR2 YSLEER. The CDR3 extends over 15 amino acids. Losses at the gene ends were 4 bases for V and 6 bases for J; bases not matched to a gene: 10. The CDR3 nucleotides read TGCGCCAGCAGCCTCGATCGGGCGGGAGGGCGCGAGCAGTACTTC. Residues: CASSLDRAGGREQYF.

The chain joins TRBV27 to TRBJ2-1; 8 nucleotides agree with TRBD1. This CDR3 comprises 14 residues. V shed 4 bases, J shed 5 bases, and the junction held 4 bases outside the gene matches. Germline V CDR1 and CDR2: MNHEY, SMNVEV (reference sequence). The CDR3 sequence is CASSSRTGNNEQFF. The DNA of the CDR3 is TGTGCCAGCAGTTCGCGGACAGGGAACAATGAGCAGTTCTTC.

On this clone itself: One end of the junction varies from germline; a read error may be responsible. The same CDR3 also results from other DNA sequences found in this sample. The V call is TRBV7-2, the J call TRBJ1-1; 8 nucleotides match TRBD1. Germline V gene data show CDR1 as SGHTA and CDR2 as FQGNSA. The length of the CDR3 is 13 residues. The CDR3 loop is CASSRDRNTEAFF. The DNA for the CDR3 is TGTGCCAGCAGTAGGGACAGGAACACTGAAGCCTTCTTT.

The CDR3 reads CASRLTGRSGELFF. CDR3 sequence (DNA): TGTGCCAGCAGGCTGACAGGGAGGTCCGGGGAGCTGTTTTTT. The chain joins TRBV5-6 to TRBJ2-2; TRBD1 is a possible D gene (7 bases). The CDR3 extends over 14 amino acids. Trimming took off 5 bases at V and 6 bases at J, with 14 bases between the two ends. The germline V gene encodes CDR1 SGHDT and CDR2 YYEEEE.

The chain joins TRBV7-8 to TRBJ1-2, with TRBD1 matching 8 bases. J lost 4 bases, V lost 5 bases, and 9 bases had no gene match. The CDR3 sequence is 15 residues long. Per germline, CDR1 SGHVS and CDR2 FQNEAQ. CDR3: CASSVATGVGYGYTF. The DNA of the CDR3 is TGTGCCAGCAGCGTGGCGACAGGGGTGGGCTATGGCTACACCTTC.

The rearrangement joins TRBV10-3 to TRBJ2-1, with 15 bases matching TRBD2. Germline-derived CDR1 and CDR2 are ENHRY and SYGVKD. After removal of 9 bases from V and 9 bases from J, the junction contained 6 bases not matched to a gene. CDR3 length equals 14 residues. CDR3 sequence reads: CAIGLAGGSGEQFF. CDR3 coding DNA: TGTGCCATTGGACTAGCGGGAGGGAGTGGTGAGCAGTTCTTC.

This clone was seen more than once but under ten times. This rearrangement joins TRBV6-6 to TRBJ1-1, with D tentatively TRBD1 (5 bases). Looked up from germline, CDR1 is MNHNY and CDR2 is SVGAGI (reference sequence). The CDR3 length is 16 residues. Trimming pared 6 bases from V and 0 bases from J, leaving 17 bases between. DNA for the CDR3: TGTGCCAGCAGATCCCATAGGCGGGGACTGAACACTGAAGCTTTCTTT. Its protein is CASRSHRRGLNTEAFF.

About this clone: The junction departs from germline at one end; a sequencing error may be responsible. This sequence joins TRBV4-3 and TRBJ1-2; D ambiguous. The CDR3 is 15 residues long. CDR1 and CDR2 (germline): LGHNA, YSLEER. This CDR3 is CASSQEVGDDYGYPF. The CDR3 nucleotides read TGCGCCAGCAGCCAAGAAGTGGGCGATGACTATGGCTACCCCTTC.

CDR3 nucleotides: TGTGCCTGGAGTATTGAGAACTATGGCTACACCTTC. Protein product: CAWSIENYGYTF. The rearrangement links TRBV30 to TRBJ1-2; D remains unclear. Germline V lookup: CDR1 GTSNPN, CDR2 SVGIG (reference sequence). CDR3 length: 12 residues. Trimming left V 2 bases short and J 2 bases short, with 6 bases between. Looking up the rest from reference TRBV30 and TRBJ1-2 gives the full variable domain: SQTIHQWPATLVQPVGSPLSLECTVEGTSNPNLYWYRQAAGRGLQLLFYSVGIGQISSEVPQNLSASRPQDRQFILSSKKLLLSDSGFYLCAWSIENYGYTFGSGTRLTVV.

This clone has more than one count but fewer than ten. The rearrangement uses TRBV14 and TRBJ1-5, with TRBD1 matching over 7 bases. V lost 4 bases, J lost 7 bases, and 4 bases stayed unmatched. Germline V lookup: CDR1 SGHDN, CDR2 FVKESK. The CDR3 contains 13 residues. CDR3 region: CASSLTGDQPQHF. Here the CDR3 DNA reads TGTGCCAGCAGCCTCACAGGGGACCAGCCCCAGCATTTT. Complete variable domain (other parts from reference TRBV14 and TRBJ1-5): EAGVTQFPSHSVIEKGQTVTLRCDPISGHDNLYWYRRVMGKEIKFLLHFVKESKQDESGMPNNRFLAERTGGTYSTLKVQPAELEDSGVYFCASSLTGDQPQHFGDGTRLSIL.

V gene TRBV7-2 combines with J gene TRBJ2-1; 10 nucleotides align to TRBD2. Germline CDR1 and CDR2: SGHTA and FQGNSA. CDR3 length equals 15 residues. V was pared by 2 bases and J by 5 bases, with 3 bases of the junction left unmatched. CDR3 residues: CASSLTSGTHNEQFF. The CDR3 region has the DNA TGTGCCAGCAGCTTAACTAGCGGGACCCACAATGAGCAGTTCTTC.

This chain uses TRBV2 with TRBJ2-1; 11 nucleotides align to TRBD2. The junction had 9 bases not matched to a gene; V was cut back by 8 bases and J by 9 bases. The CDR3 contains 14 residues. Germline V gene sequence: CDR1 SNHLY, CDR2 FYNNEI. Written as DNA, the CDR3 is TGTGCCAGCGGTGGGACTAGCGGTTGGGCTGAGCAGTTCTTC. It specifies CASGGTSGWAEQFF. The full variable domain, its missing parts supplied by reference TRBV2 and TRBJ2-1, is EPEVTQTPSHQVTQMGQEVILRCVPISNHLYFYWYRQILGQKVEFLVSFYNNEISEKSEIFDDQFSVERPDGSNFTLKIRSTKLEDSAMYFCASGGTSGWAEQFFGPGTRLTVL.

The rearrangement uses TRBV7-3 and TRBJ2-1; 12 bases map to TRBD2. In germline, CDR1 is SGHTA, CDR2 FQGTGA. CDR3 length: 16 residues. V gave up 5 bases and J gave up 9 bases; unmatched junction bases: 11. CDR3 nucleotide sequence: TGTGCCAGCAGCCCATCTAGCGGGGGGGCCGCAAGTGAGCAGTTCTTC. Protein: CASSPSSGGAASEQFF.

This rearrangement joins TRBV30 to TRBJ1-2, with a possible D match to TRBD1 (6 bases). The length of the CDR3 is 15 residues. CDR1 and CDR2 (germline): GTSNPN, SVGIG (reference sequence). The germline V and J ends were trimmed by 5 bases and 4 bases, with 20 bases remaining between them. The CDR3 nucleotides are TGTGCCTGGGGTGACATCGGACAGTTTCTCTATGGCTACACCTTC. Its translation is CAWGDIGQFLYGYTF.

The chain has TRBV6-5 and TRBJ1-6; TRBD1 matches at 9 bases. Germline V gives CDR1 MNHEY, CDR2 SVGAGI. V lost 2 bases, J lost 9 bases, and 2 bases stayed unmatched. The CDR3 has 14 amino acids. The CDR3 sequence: CASSYGDRASPLHF. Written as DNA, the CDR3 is TGTGCCAGCAGTTACGGGGACAGGGCTTCACCCCTCCACTTT.

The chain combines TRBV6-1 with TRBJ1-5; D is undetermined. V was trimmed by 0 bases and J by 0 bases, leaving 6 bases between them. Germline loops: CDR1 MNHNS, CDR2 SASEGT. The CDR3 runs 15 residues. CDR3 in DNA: TGTGCCAGCAGTGAAGCTTCGGTTAGCAATCAGCCCCAGCATTTT. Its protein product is CASSEASVSNQPQHF.

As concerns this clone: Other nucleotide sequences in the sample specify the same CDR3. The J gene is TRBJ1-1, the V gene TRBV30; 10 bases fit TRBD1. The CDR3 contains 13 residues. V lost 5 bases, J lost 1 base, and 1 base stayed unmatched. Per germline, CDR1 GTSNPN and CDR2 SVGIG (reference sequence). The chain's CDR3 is CAWRTGGNTEAFF. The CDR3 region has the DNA TGTGCCTGGCGGACAGGGGGGAACACTGAAGCTTTCTTT.

The CDR3 protein is CASSRTGGVEAFF. In DNA, the CDR3 is TGTGCCAGCAGCAGGACAGGGGGCGTGGAAGCTTTCTTT. The chain is built from TRBV9 and TRBJ1-1; 11 nucleotides match TRBD1. This CDR3 is built from 13 residues. The trim removed 4 bases at V and 8 bases at J, leaving 4 bases unmatched. Germline CDR1 reads SGDLS; CDR2 reads YYNGEE.

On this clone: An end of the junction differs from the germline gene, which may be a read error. DNA for the CDR3: TGTACCAGCAGCCAAGGTTTACGGTACACTGAAGCTTTCTTT. Amino acids: CTSSQGLRYTEAFF. This chain uses TRBV14 with TRBJ1-1, with D hard to call. CDR3 length: 14 amino acids. Germline CDR1 reads SGHDN; CDR2 reads FVKESK.